This record covers a single TCR beta chain. This sample was included in a study of T cell changes during pregnancy in multiple sclerosis. Germline assignment: CDR1 SGDLS and CDR2 YYNGEE. The V end was cut by 0 bases, the J end by 0 bases, with 9 bases between. There are 15 residues in the CDR3. Clones were read by immunoSEQ multiplex PCR, and TCRdb kept only the in-frame ones, dropping some. The sample comprises over 55,000 clones, about 88% of which are singletons, and roughly 2.7% rests with the top ten. This chain links TRBV9 with TRBJ1-2; D is undetermined. The material sequenced was peripheral blood, taken in the first trimester of pregnancy. The sequence was collected from a female donor with multiple sclerosis, enrolled in a pregnancy study. The CDR3 coding sequence is TGTGCCAGCAGCGTAGCTCCGAGCGCTAACTATGGCTACACCTTC. It codes for CASSVAPSANYGYTF.